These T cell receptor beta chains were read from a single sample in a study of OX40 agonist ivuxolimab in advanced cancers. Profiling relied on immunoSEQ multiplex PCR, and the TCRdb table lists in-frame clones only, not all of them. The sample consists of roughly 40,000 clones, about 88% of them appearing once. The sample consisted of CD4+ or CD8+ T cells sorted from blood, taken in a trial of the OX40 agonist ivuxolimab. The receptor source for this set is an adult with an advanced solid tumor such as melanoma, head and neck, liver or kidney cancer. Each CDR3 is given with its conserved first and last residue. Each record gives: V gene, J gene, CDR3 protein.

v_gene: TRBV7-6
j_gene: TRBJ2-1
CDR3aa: CASSLGPSVEQFF

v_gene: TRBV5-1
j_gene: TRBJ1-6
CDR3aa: CASSTTGTGNSPLHF

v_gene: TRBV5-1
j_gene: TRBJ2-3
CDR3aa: CASSLGQGTVTDTQYF

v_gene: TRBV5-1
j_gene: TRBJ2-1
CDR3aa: CASSPTGIFYNEQFF

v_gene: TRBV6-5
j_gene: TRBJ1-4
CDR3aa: CASSLQSLPTEKLFF

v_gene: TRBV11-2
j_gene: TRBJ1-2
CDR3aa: CASSFLWQGSYGYTF

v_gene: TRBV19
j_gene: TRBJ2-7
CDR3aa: CASSRGGQGSYEQYF

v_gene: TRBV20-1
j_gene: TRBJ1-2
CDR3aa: CSANVAVGYTF

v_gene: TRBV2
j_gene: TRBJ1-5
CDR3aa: CASSTKPRSNQPQHF

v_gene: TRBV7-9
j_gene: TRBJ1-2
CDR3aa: CASSPGASSYGYTF

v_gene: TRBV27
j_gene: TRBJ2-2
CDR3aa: CASTFSGANTGELFF

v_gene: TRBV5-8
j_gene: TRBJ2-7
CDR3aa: CASRLWGVGTSGTYEQYF

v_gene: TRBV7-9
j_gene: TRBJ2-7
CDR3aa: CASSLLAGLSHEQYF

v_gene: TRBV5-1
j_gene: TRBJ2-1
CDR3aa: CASSVGGLVCPFF

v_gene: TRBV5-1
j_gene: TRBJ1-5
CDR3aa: CASSQTTDQPQHF

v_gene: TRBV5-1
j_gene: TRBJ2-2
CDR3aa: CASSPGGLAGVGGELFF

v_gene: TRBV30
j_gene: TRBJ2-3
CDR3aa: CAWSVGTAPDTQYF

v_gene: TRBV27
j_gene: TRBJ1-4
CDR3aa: CASSSGGTNEKLFF

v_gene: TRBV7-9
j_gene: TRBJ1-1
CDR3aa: CAIRQGAITEAFF

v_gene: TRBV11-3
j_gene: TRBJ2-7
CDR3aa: CASSLDRSAHEQYF

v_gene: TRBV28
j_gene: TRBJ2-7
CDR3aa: CASSLYPGKGYEQYF

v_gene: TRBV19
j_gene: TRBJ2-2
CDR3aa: CVTRGTNTGELFF

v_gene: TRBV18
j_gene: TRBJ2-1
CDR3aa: CASSPGSYNEQFF

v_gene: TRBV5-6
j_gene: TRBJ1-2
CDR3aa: CASSLGQRPEAYTF

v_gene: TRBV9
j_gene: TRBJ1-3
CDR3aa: CASSVSPKGRRNTIYF

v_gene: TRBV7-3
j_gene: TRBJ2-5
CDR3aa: CASSLGARETQYF

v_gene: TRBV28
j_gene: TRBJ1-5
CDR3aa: CASTTGFRDQPQHF

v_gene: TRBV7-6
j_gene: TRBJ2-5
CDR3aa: CASSLTGGPGLSLETQYF

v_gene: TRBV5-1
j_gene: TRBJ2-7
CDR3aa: CASSLQASYEQYF

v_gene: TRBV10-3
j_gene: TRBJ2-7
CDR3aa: CAIRPGTVPNEQYF

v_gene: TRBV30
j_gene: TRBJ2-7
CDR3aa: CAWRFGVSYEQYF

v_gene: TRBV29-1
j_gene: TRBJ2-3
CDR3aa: CSARKGAGTHTDTQYF

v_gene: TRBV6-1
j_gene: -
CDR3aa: CASSVPGHEQYF

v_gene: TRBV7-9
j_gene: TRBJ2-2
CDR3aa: CASSLGAGERSGELFF

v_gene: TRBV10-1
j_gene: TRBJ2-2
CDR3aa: CASSDWASGNTGELFF

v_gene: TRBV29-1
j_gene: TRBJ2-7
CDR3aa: CSAGAVYEQYF

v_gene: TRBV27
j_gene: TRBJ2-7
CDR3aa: CASSPPPGLAGVKHEQYF

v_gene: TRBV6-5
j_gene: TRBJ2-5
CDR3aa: CASSPGWGEQYF

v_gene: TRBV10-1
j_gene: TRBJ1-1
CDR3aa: CASSADRNTEAFF

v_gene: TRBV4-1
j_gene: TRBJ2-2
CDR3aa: CASSPRGQGNTGELFF

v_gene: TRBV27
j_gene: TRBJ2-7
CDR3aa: CASGPGGSYEQYF

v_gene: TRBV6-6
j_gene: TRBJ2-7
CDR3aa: CASKSGTVTYEQYF

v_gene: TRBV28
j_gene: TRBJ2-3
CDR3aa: CASSLMTPSSTDTQYF

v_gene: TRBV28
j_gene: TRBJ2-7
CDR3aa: CASSHGGTGTHEQYF

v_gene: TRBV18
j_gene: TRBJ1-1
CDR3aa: CASSPPSMGGTEAFF